The 28 T cell receptor beta chains in this list originate from one sample, sequenced in a study of blood T cell repertoires in COVID-19. TCRdb's copy holds only in-frame clones and misses some; the assay was immunoSEQ multiplex PCR. The data show more than 150,000 clones, approximately 78% seen once. The sample taken for sequencing was PBMCs or T cells enriched from blood (not recorded which). The receptors shown here come from a woman in her 50s who had recovered from COVID-19.

The chain uses TRBV7-8 and TRBJ2-3, with a weak D call TRBD2 (5 bases). This CDR3 has 15 amino acids. CDR1 is SGHVS and CDR2 is FQNEAQ in the germline V gene. V gave up 3 bases and J gave up 0 bases, with 10 bases separating them. The CDR3 bases are TGTGCCAGCAGCTTTCTGGCGGGTAGCACAGATACGCAGTATTTT. Translating it yields CASSFLAGSTDTQYF.

This clone occurred once. The chain links TRBV10-3 to TRBJ1-2; 10 nucleotides agree with TRBD1. The germline CDR1 and CDR2 sequences are ENHRY and SYGVKD. The J segment lost 8 bases and the V segment lost 5 bases, leaving 14 bases of the junction unmatched. CDR3 length: 16 amino acids. The chain's CDR3 is CAISRDRGPGGRGYTF. For the CDR3, the DNA is TGTGCCATCAGTCGGGACAGGGGCCCCGGAGGAAGAGGCTACACCTTC.

The chain is built from TRBV5-1 and TRBJ2-2; 10 bases fit TRBD2. This CDR3 is built from 16 residues. The germline CDR1 and CDR2 sequences are SGHRS and YFSETQ. With 0 bases clipped from V and 3 bases from J, the junction kept 2 bases outside the gene matches. The CDR3 bases are TGCGCCAGCAGCTTGGAACTAGCGGGGCACACCGGGGAGCTGTTTTTT. Amino acids: CASSLELAGHTGELFF.

The chain has TRBV27 and TRBJ2-5, with a weak D call TRBD2 (6 bases). Germline values: CDR1 MNHEY, CDR2 SMNVEV (reference sequence). Trimming stripped 9 bases from V and 5 bases from J, with 19 bases between. This CDR3 is built from 14 residues. The DNA for the CDR3 is TGTGCCAGTGGAGGGACGGGAGTCTGGGAGACCCAGTACTTC. Its translation: CASGGTGVWETQYF.

This clone is a singleton in its sample. CDR3 protein: CASSLGKGNEQFF. The CDR3 DNA is TGTGCCAGCAGCTTAGGAAAGGGGAATGAGCAGTTCTTC. The chain recombines TRBV11-3 with TRBJ2-1, with D possibly matching TRBD1 (5 bases). CDR3 length equals 13 residues. CDR1 and CDR2 from the germline V gene are SGHNT and YENEEA. Trimming pared 1 base from V and 7 bases from J, leaving 8 bases between.

The V and J genes are TRBV6-5 and TRBJ2-7; 7 nucleotides align to TRBD1. Unmatched junction bases numbered 8, after V lost 6 bases and J lost 3 bases. Germline lookup yields CDR1 MNHEY and CDR2 SVGAGI. The CDR3 loop spans 14 amino acids. CDR3: CASRAGTVGYEQYF. The CDR3 DNA reads TGTGCCAGCAGAGCCGGGACAGTGGGCTACGAGCAGTACTTC.

V gene TRBV3-1 (or the pseudogene TRBV3-2) combines with J gene TRBJ2-3; TRBD1 aligns across 8 bases. V shed 6 bases and J 2 bases; nucleotides not matched to a gene: 10. Germline V gives CDR1 LGHDT, CDR2 YNNKEL (reference sequence). The CDR3 loop spans 16 amino acids. CDR3 sequence (DNA): TGTGCCAGCAGACACACCGGGACAGGACCCACAGATACGCAGTATTTT. Translated: CASRHTGTGPTDTQYF.

The genes are TRBV28 and TRBJ1-1; 9 bases fit TRBD1. The ends lost 4 bases at V and 4 bases at J; junction bases unmatched: 7. Germline loops: CDR1 MDHEN, CDR2 SYDVKM. The CDR3 covers 15 residues. The CDR3 protein is CASSSILDRGTEAFF. The CDR3, as DNA: TGTGCCAGCAGTTCCATACTGGACAGGGGCACTGAAGCTTTCTTT.

The DNA for the CDR3 is TGTGCCAGCAGCTTTAGCGGGAGGGCCGGGGGGGAGCAGTTCTTC. It encodes CASSFSGRAGGEQFF. The rearrangement links TRBV11-2 to TRBJ2-1; 11 nucleotides match TRBD2. CDR1 is SGHAT and CDR2 is FQNNGV in the germline V gene. Losses at the gene ends were 3 bases for V and 10 bases for J; bases not matched to a gene: 8. The CDR3 contains 15 residues.

V is TRBV2 and J is TRBJ1-4, with D hard to call. The CDR3 totals 15 residues. The germline gives CDR1 SNHLY, CDR2 FYNNEI. Trimming took 4 bases from V and 3 from J, leaving 12 bases between them. In DNA form, the CDR3 reads TGTGCCAGCAGTGTTGAGGGATCCCCTAATGAAAAACTGTTTTTT. Translating gives CASSVEGSPNEKLFF.

This chain uses TRBV18 with TRBJ2-7, with D possibly being TRBD2 (7 bases). The CDR3 has 15 residues. V was pared by 1 base and J by 5 bases, with 15 bases between. Germline CDR1 KGHSH, CDR2 LQKENI. CDR3 residues: CASSPRGGASHEQYF. The CDR3 DNA is TGTGCCAGCTCACCACGGGGGGGCGCGTCTCACGAGCAGTACTTC.

This chain connects TRBV7-3 to TRBJ2-1; maybe TRBD2 (5 bases). This CDR3 comprises 13 residues. Germline V gene data show CDR1 as SGHTA and CDR2 as FQGTGA. V was cut by 3 bases and J by 8 bases, with 11 bases left in between. CDR3 in amino acids: CASSLRARDEQFF. The CDR3 nucleotides are TGTGCCAGCAGCTTGAGGGCTAGGGATGAGCAGTTCTTC.

The chain recombines TRBV5-4 with TRBJ2-2; 9 nucleotides match TRBD2. The CDR3 contains 16 residues. Germline loops: CDR1 SGHNT, CDR2 YYREEE (reference sequence). Trimming cost V 4 bases and J 5 bases; bases outside gene matches: 9. The CDR3 sequence is CASSRSGLARTGELFF. CDR3 coding DNA: TGTGCCAGCAGCAGATCGGGACTAGCTCGTACCGGGGAGCTGTTTTTT.

This clone was picked up one time. This rearrangement joins TRBV28 to TRBJ2-7, with a tentative D call TRBD1 (5 bases). V gave up 2 bases and J gave up 2 bases, with 16 bases separating them. This CDR3 is 16 amino acids long. CDR1 is MDHEN, CDR2 SYDVKM, per germline. CDR3 loop: CASSLTGQGLTYEQYF. The CDR3 region has the DNA TGTGCCAGCAGTTTAACAGGCCAGGGTCTTACCTACGAGCAGTACTTC.

The chain recombines TRBV21-1 with TRBJ1-5. TRBV21-1 is tagged as a pseudogene. This CDR3 spans 15 amino acids. CDR3 sequence: CASSHPRYSNQPQHF. The CDR3 region has the DNA TGTGCCAGCAGCCACCCACGGTATAGCAATCAGCCCCAGCATTTT.

This sequence joins TRBV13 and TRBJ1-2; unclear D gene. CDR1 PRHDT and CDR2 FYEKMQ come from the germline V gene (reference sequence). CDR3 length: 15 residues. Deletions cut 2 bases from V and 4 bases from J, with 14 bases between. CDR3 in amino acids: CASSLNTETSYGYTF. In DNA, the CDR3 is TGTGCCAGCAGCTTAAATACAGAAACCAGCTATGGCTACACCTTC.

The V gene is TRBV6-5, the J gene TRBJ2-7; TRBD2 might be the D (5 bases). The V end was cut by 7 bases, the J end by 5 bases, with 15 bases between. Germline V gene data show CDR1 as MNHEY and CDR2 as SVGAGI. This CDR3 has 13 amino acids. The CDR3 region is CASTGTSYNEQYF. The CDR3 DNA is TGTGCCAGCACCGGAACTAGTTACAACGAGCAGTACTTC.

The chain couples TRBV3-1 (or the pseudogene TRBV3-2) to TRBJ2-1; 13 bases agree with TRBD2. Germline assignment: CDR1 LGHDT and CDR2 YNNKEL (reference sequence). There are 18 residues in the CDR3. With V trimmed by 2 bases and J by 5 bases, 9 bases remained unmatched. The CDR3 nucleotides read TGTGCCAGCAGCCAACTTCCCCTACTAGCGGGAGGGGACAATGAGCAGTTCTTC. Translating it yields CASSQLPLLAGGDNEQFF.

This clone was found a few times. CDR3 protein: CASSFTSGSSYEQYF. In DNA form, the CDR3 reads TGTGCCAGCAGCTTCACTAGCGGGAGCTCCTACGAGCAGTACTTC. V usage is TRBV5-4 and J usage is TRBJ2-7; 11 bases fit TRBD2. The germline V gene encodes CDR1 SGHNT and CDR2 YYREEE (reference sequence). The CDR3 has 15 amino acids. V trimming: 2 bases; J trimming: 0 bases; junction bases outside the gene matches: 1.

The chain is built from TRBV6-5 and TRBJ1-2, with D possibly being TRBD1 (5 bases). This CDR3 has 15 residues. V lost 6 bases, J lost 8 bases, and 22 bases lay in between. Per germline, CDR1 MNHEY and CDR2 SVGAGI. The CDR3 bases are TGTGCCAGCAGCCTGGACACGACCGGTTTGACGGGCTACACCTTC. It codes for CASSLDTTGLTGYTF.

The chain joins TRBV5-4 to TRBJ2-2; 9 nucleotides agree with TRBD2. The CDR3 spans 17 residues. After removal of 3 bases from V and 1 base from J, the junction contained 7 bases not matched to a gene. Germline CDR1 is SGHNT and CDR2 is YYREEE (reference sequence). The CDR3 bases are TGTGCCAGCAGCTCTGGGGCTAGCGGGGTGAACACCGGGGAGCTGTTTTTT. It specifies CASSSGASGVNTGELFF. The full variable domain, completed using reference TRBV5-4 and TRBJ2-2, is ETGVTQSPTHLIKTRGQQVTLRCSSQSGHNTVSWYQQALGQGPQFIFQYYREEENGRGNFPPRFSGLQFPNYSSELNVNALELDDSALYLCASSSGASGVNTGELFFGEGSRLTVL.

V gene TRBV20-1 combines with J gene TRBJ1-2; weak D call: TRBD1 (5 bases). This CDR3 is built from 12 residues. CDR1 DFQATT and CDR2 SNEGSKA come from the germline V gene (reference sequence). Trimming left V 4 bases short and J 7 bases short, with 13 bases between. The CDR3 nucleotides read TGCAGTGCTATTGAGGGGCTGAGTGGCTACACCTTC. Its protein is CSAIEGLSGYTF.

Written as DNA, the CDR3 is TGTGCCAGCAGCTTGGCCTCTGAGCCCCCAGGTGTGCAGTTCTTC. Translated: CASSLASEPPGVQFF. This chain joins TRBV7-8 and TRBJ2-1; D not resolved. Germline CDR1 and CDR2: SGHVS and FQNEAQ. The CDR3 sequence is 15 residues long. The V gene lost 3 bases and the J gene lost 12 bases, with 21 bases spanning the gap. The full variable domain, with the rest looked up from reference TRBV7-8 and TRBJ2-1, is GAGVSQSPRYKVAKRGQDVALRCDPISGHVSLFWYQQALGQGPEFLTYFQNEAQLDKSGLPSDRFFAERPEGSVSTLKIQRTQQEDSAVYLCASSLASEPPGVQFFGPGTRLTVL.

This chain links TRBV6-6 with TRBJ2-7; 7 positions agree with TRBD1. Germline trimming cut 0 bases from V and 2 bases from J; bases unmatched to any gene: 4. The CDR3 contains 15 residues. Germline V gene lookup returns CDR1 MNHNY and CDR2 SVGAGI (reference sequence). CDR3 loop: CASSYSRQGTYEQYF. The DNA for the CDR3 is TGTGCCAGCAGTTACTCGCGACAGGGAACCTACGAGCAGTACTTC.

The chain combines TRBV7-9 with TRBJ1-2; 12 nucleotides align to TRBD1. The CDR3 totals 17 residues. CDR1 SEHNR and CDR2 FQNEAQ come from the germline V gene (reference sequence). The trim removed 5 bases at V and 4 bases at J, leaving 11 bases unmatched. In DNA, the CDR3 is TGTGCCAGCAGCATCACCGGGACAGGGGGCGTCGTCTATGGCTACACCTTC. It encodes CASSITGTGGVVYGYTF.

The chain is built from TRBV9 and TRBJ2-7; D gene uncertain. Germline V lookup: CDR1 SGDLS, CDR2 YYNGEE. The V and J ends lost 3 bases and 8 bases respectively, with 15 bases between them. This CDR3 spans 13 amino acids. The CDR3 DNA reads TGTGCCAGCAGCGGACATATTGGGTGGAAGCAGTACTTC. As protein: CASSGHIGWKQYF. Using reference TRBV9 and TRBJ2-7 for the parts outside the CDR3, the full variable domain is DSGVTQTPKHLITATGQRVTLRCSPRSGDLSVYWYQQSLDQGLQFLIQYYNGEERAKGNILERFSAQQFPDLHSELNLSSLELGDSALYFCASSGHIGWKQYFGPGTRLTVT.

The rearrangement joins TRBV18 to TRBJ2-1, with 8 bases matching TRBD2. CDR3 length: 15 amino acids. Germline CDR1 reads KGHSH; CDR2 reads LQKENI. Trimming removed 1 base from V and 4 bases from J; junction bases left unmatched: 3. The CDR3: CASSPRAGVYNEQFF. The CDR3 DNA reads TGTGCCAGCTCACCACGAGCGGGAGTATACAATGAGCAGTTCTTC.

The chain combines TRBV7-2 with TRBJ1-2; D possibly corresponds to TRBD1 (5 bases). Trimming stripped 6 bases from V and 6 bases from J, with 14 bases between. Germline assignment: CDR1 SGHTA and CDR2 FQGNSA. This CDR3 region has 13 residues. DNA of the CDR3: TGTGCCAGCAGTCCTGGACGGGGGGATGGCTACACCTTC. Protein sequence: CASSPGRGDGYTF.